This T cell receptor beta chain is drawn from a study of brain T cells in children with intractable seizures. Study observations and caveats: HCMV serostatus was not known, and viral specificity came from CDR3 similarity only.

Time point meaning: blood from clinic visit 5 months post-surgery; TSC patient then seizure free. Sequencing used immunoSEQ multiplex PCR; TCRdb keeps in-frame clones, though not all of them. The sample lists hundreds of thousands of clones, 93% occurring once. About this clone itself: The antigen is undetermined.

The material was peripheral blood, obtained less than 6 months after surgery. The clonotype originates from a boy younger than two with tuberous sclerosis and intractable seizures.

DNA for the CDR3: TGTGCCAGCAGTTACTTGGCGGGGAATTCACCCCTCCACTTT. Amino acid sequence: CASSYLAGNSPLHF. The rearrangement uses TRBV6-5 and TRBJ1-6; no firm D call. The CDR3 runs 14 residues. Germline loops: CDR1 MNHEY, CDR2 SVGAGI. V lost 1 base to trimming and J lost 7 bases, with 8 bases between them.